A single count supports the clone carrying this T cell receptor beta chain. This sample was included in a study of regulatory and conventional T cells in RAG deficiency. Libraries were prepared by immunoSEQ multiplex PCR; TCRdb keeps only in-frame clonotypes and omits some of them. This sample yields more than 8,500 clones, of which more than 90% are seen a single time; about 1.5% belongs to the top ten. Blood CD4+ CD25-low CD127-high conventional T cells supplied the genomic DNA template. CDR1 MNHEY and CDR2 SMNVEV come from the germline V gene (reference sequence). The CDR3 spans 17 residues. V dropped 5 bases and J dropped 4; count of bases not matched to a gene: 9.

Sequencing was carried out using CD4+ effector T cells sorted from blood. The receptor was isolated from a human donor with RAG deficiency presenting as severe combined immunodeficiency. The V gene is TRBV27, the J gene TRBJ2-3; 13 bases line up with TRBD2. CDR3 sequence: CASSPRTSGRYADTQYF. The CDR3 DNA follows: TGTGCCAGCAGTCCAAGGACTAGCGGGAGATACGCAGATACGCAGTATTTT.